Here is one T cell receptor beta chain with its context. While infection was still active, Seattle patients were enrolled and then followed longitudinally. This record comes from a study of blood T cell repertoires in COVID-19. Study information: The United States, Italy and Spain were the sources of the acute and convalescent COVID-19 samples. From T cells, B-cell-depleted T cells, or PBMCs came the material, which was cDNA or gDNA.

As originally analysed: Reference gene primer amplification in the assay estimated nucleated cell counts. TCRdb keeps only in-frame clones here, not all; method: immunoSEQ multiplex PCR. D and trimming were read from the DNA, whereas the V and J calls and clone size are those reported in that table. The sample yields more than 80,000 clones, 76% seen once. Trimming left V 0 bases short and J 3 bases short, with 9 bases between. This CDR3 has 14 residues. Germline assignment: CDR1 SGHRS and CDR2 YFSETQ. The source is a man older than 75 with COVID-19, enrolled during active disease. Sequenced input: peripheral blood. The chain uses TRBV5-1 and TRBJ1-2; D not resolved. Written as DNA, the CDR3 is TGCGCCAGCAGCTTGGACCCAGGATACTATGGCTACACCTTC. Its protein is CASSLDPGYYGYTF.